This entry features one TCR beta chain sequence. The V end was cut by 6 bases, the J end by 4 bases, with 12 bases between. The length of the CDR3 is 12 residues. CDR1 and CDR2 from the germline V gene are SQVTM and ANQGSEA. This entry belongs to a study of blood T cell repertoires in COVID-19. On the study more broadly: Samples representing acute and convalescent COVID-19 were sourced from the United States, Italy and Spain. Sources were T cells, B-cell-depleted T cells, or PBMCs; the material itself was cDNA or gDNA.

Original handling: Scientists estimated how many nucleated cells there were by amplifying reference gene primers. Clones were read by immunoSEQ multiplex PCR, and TCRdb kept only the in-frame ones, dropping some. The V and J calls and clone size are taken from that table; D and trimming were inferred from the DNA. The data show about 220,000 clones, under 90% seen once. The rearrangement joins TRBV29-1 to TRBJ1-2; unclear D gene. The receptor was derived from an older woman who had recovered from COVID-19. Sequencing used peripheral blood. The CDR3 here is CSVHAEVYGYTF. As DNA, the CDR3 is TGCAGCGTCCACGCGGAGGTCTATGGCTACACCTTC. Full variable domain (remainder filled in from reference TRBV29-1 and TRBJ1-2): SAVISQKPSRDICQRGTSLTIQCQVDSQVTMMFWYRQQPGQSLTLIATANQGSEATYESGFVIDKFPISRPNLTFSTLTVSNMSPEDSSIYLCSVHAEVYGYTFGSGTRLTVV.